The rows below give T cell receptor beta chains drawn from one sample of a study of technical replicates of blood from a few donors. Produced via immunoSEQ multiplex PCR; TCRdb's table is partial and in-frame only. The profile shows approximately 81,000 clones, about 94% of them singletons. Sequenced: T cells isolated from PBMCs. The receptors stem from a human donor in good health. Both conserved end residues are part of each CDR3. Fields, in order: D gene, V gene, J gene, CDR3 DNA, CDR3 protein. The D gene is left open where the match is weak.

D: -
V: TRBV7-2
J: TRBJ2-7
DNA: TGTGCCAGCAGCTTATCCGCCGGAGTAGAGCAGTACTTC
CDR3: CASSLSAGVEQYF

D: -
V: TRBV19
J: TRBJ2-7
DNA: TGTGCCAGTAGTATAGGGGCGGGGCCCTACGAGCAGTACTTC
CDR3: CASSIGAGPYEQYF

D: TRBD1
V: TRBV10-3
J: TRBJ1-4
DNA: TGTGCCATCCAGGACAGGTATTTT
CDR3: CAIQDRYF

D: -
V: TRBV2
J: TRBJ2-7
DNA: TGTGCCAGCAAACGGGACACTTACTCCTACGAGCAGTACTTC
CDR3: CASKRDTYSYEQYF

D: -
V: TRBV5-5
J: TRBJ2-3
DNA: TGTGCCAGCAGCTTCATTTTGACAGGCACAGATACGCAGTATTTT
CDR3: CASSFILTGTDTQYF

D: -
V: TRBV5-1
J: TRBJ2-7
DNA: TGCGCCACCCAGAACGAGCAGTACTTC
CDR3: CATQNEQYF

D: -
V: TRBV7-5
J: TRBJ1-2
DNA: TGTGCCAGAAGCTGCTTACGACAGCTCTCTAACTATGGCTACACCTTC
CDR3: CARSCLRQLSNYGYTF

D: -
V: TRBV13
J: TRBJ2-1
DNA: TGTGCCAGCAGTCCAAGGGGCCTTCGCAATGAGCAGTTCTTC
CDR3: CASSPRGLRNEQFF

D: -
V: TRBV7-6
J: TRBJ2-7
DNA: TGTGCCAGCAGCTTTATCCCCCAGGAGCAGTACTTC
CDR3: CASSFIPQEQYF

D: -
V: TRBV6-4
J: TRBJ1-2
DNA: TGTGCCAGCAGTGACTTTTTTTTACAGACCATACCTACTCATGGCTACACCTTC
CDR3: CASSDFFLQTIPTHGYTF

D: TRBD1
V: TRBV28
J: TRBJ2-4
DNA: TGTGCCAGCAGTTTGGCCCCCGGGACAGGGGGGGACATTCAGTACTTC
CDR3: CASSLAPGTGGDIQYF

D: -
V: TRBV9
J: TRBJ1-1
DNA: TGTGCCAGCAGCGTCGGGATGAACACTGAAGCTTTCTTT
CDR3: CASSVGMNTEAFF

D: -
V: TRBV20-1
J: TRBJ2-7
DNA: TGCAGTGCTAGTCTGTACGAGCAGTACTTC
CDR3: CSASLYEQYF

D: -
V: TRBV5-1
J: TRBJ2-7
DNA: TGCGCCAGCAGCTCTATAGAAACGACCTACGAGCAGTACTTC
CDR3: CASSSIETTYEQYF

D: TRBD1
V: TRBV6-5
J: TRBJ2-7
DNA: TGTGCCAGCAGCAGGGACAGGGTCTACGAGCAGTACTTC
CDR3: CASSRDRVYEQYF

D: TRBD2
V: TRBV19
J: TRBJ2-1
DNA: TGTGCCAGTAGTATCCCGACTAGCGGGAGGAATGAGCAGTTCTTC
CDR3: CASSIPTSGRNEQFF

D: -
V: TRBV13
J: TRBJ2-3
DNA: TGTGCCAGCAGCTTACGACAGTTCACAGATACGCAGTATTTT
CDR3: CASSLRQFTDTQYF

D: TRBD2
V: TRBV7-3
J: TRBJ2-3
DNA: TGTGCCAGCAGCTTAAACGTCCTAGCGGGAACAGATACGCAGTATTTT
CDR3: CASSLNVLAGTDTQYF

D: TRBD2
V: TRBV15
J: TRBJ2-5
DNA: TGTGCCACCAGCAGAGATATTCTAGGCCTAGCGGGAGCGGAGACCCAGTACTTC
CDR3: CATSRDILGLAGAETQYF

D: -
V: TRBV5-4
J: TRBJ1-1
DNA: TGTGCCAGCAGCCCATCGGACACTGAAGCTTTCTTT
CDR3: CASSPSDTEAFF

D: TRBD2
V: TRBV6-1
J: TRBJ2-3
DNA: TGTGCCAGCAGTGAAGCTTTTGGACTAGCAACAGATACGCAGTATTTT
CDR3: CASSEAFGLATDTQYF

D: -
V: TRBV6-5
J: TRBJ1-1
DNA: TGTGCCAGCAGTCCGTCGGACAGAATGAACACTGAAGCTTTCTTT
CDR3: CASSPSDRMNTEAFF